This entry lists 4 T cell receptor beta chains sequenced from one sample in a study of blood T cell repertoires in COVID-19. Method: immunoSEQ multiplex PCR; TCRdb's copy keeps in-frame clones and lacks some. The data show 200,000 to 250,000 clones, with 70% to 90% seen just once and 2.4% held by the top ten. Sequencing was carried out using peripheral blood. These receptors all stem from a woman aged 70 to 79 with COVID-19, enrolled during active disease.

V is TRBV4-1 and J is TRBJ2-7; 10 bases agree with TRBD1. V dropped 3 bases and J dropped 5; count of bases not matched to a gene: 10. CDR3 length equals 16 residues. Germline CDR1 and CDR2: MGHRA and YSYEKL. The CDR3 nucleotides read TGCGCCAGCAGCCAGGAAAGGGGACAGGGGAAGGACGAGCAGTACTTC. This translates into CASSQERGQGKDEQYF.

This clone was picked up one time. The CDR3 here is CASSALGRQGEKYF. CDR3 DNA: TGTGCCAGCAGTGCCCTGGGGAGACAGGGGGAAAAGTACTTC. The rearrangement links TRBV2 to TRBJ2-7, with 9 bases matching TRBD1. This CDR3 is 14 amino acids long. V lost 4 bases to trimming and J lost 11 bases; unmatched junction nucleotides: 12. Germline CDR1 reads SNHLY; CDR2 reads FYNNEI.

The genes are TRBV5-6 and TRBJ2-7; D is perhaps TRBD2 (6 bases). The V gene's germline CDR1 is SGHDT and CDR2 YYEEEE. The CDR3 loop spans 16 amino acids. Trimming left V 0 bases short and J 3 bases short, with 16 bases between. The CDR3 sequence is CASSLEASSAIYEQYF. The CDR3 DNA is TGTGCCAGCAGCTTGGAGGCGTCTAGCGCAATCTACGAGCAGTACTTC.

This clone was counted a few times. The gene calls are TRBV5-1 and TRBJ2-2; TRBD2 agrees at 10 bases. J gave up 4 bases and V 2 bases, and 2 bases lay outside the gene matches. The germline gives CDR1 SGHRS, CDR2 YFSETQ. The CDR3 loop spans 15 amino acids. The CDR3 DNA follows: TGCGCCAGCAGCTTACTAGCGGGGTTCACCGGGGAGCTGTTTTTT. Protein sequence: CASSLLAGFTGELFF.